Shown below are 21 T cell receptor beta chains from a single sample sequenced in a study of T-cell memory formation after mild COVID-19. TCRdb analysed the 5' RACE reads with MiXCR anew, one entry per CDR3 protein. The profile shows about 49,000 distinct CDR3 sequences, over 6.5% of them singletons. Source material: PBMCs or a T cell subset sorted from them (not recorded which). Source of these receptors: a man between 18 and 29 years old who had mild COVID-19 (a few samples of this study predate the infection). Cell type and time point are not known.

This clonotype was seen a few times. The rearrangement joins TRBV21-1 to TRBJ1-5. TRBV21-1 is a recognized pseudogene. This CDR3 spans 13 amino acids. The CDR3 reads CASSKGYNQPQHF. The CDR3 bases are TGTGCCAGCAGCAAAGGCTACAATCAGCCCCAGCATTTT.

The CDR3 reads CATSDSVAGMGDTQYF. The CDR3 region has the DNA TGTGCCACCAGTGATTCCGTAGCGGGAATGGGAGATACGCAGTATTTT. The rearrangement joins TRBV24-1 to TRBJ2-3; 8 bases are a match to TRBD2. CDR3 length: 16 residues. Looked up from germline, CDR1 is KGHDR and CDR2 is SFDVKD. V shed 2 bases and J 5 bases; nucleotides not matched to a gene: 8.

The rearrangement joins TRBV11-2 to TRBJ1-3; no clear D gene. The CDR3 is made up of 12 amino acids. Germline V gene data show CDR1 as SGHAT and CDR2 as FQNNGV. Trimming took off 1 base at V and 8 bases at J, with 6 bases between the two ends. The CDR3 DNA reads TGTGCCAGCAGCTTAGGCGGTTACACCATATATTTT. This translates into CASSLGGYTIYF.

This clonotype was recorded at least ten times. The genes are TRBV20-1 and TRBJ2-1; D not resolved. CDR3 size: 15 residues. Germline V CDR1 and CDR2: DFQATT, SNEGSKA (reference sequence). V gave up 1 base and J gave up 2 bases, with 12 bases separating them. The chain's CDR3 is CSARGSRQAYNEQFF. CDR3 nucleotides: TGCAGTGCTAGAGGGTCTCGGCAGGCCTACAATGAGCAGTTCTTC.

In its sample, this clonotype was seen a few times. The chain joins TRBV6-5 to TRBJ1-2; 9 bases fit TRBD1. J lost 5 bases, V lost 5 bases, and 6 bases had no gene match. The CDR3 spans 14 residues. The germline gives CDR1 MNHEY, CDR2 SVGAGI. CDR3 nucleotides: TGTGCCAGCAGTCTGGGACAGGGAATTTATGGCTACACCTTC. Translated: CASSLGQGIYGYTF.

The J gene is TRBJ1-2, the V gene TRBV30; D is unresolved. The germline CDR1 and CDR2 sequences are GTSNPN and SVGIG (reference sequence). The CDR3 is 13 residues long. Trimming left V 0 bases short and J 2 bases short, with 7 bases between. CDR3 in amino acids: CAWSVVQNYGYTF. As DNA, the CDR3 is TGTGCCTGGAGTGTGGTGCAGAACTATGGCTACACCTTC.

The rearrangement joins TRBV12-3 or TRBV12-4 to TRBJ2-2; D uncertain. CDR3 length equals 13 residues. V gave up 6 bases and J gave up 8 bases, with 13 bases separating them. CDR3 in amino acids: CASSLVRNGELFF. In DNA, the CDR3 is TGTGCCAGCAGCCTTGTCCGGAATGGGGAGCTGTTTTTT.

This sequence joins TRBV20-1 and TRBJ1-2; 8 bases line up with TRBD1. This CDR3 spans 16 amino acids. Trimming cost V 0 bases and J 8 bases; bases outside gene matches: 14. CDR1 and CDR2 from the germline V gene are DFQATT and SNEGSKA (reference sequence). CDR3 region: CSARDSRTGPRGGYTF. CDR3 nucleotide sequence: TGCAGTGCTAGAGATTCCCGGACAGGGCCTAGGGGAGGCTACACCTTC.

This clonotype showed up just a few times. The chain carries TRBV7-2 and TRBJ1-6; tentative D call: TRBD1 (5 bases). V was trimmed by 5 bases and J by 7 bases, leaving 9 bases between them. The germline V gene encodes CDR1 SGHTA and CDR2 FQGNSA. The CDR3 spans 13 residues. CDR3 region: CASSTRQNSPLHF. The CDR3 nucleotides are TGTGCCAGCAGCACCCGACAGAATTCACCCCTCCACTTT.

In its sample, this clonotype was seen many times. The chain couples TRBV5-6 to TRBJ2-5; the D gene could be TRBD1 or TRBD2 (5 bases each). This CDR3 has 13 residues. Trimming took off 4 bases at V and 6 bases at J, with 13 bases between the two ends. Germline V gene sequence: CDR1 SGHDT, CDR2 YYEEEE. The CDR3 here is CASSQGDSKTQYF. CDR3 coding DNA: TGTGCCAGCAGCCAGGGAGATTCCAAGACCCAGTACTTC.

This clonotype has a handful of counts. This chain's CDR3 is CASSRASAGAYNEQFF. DNA for the CDR3: TGTGCCAGCAGTCGCGCCTCAGCGGGGGCGTACAATGAGCAGTTCTTC. The chain employs TRBV28 and TRBJ2-1, with 8 bases lining up with TRBD2. The CDR3 runs 16 residues. Germline lookup yields CDR1 MDHEN and CDR2 SYDVKM. J was trimmed by 4 bases and V by 5 bases; bases with no gene match: 10.

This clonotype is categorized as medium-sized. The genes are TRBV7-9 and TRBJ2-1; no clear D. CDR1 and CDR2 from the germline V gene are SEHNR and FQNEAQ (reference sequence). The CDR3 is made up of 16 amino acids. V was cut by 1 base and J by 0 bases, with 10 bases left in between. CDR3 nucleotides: TGTGCCAGCAGCTTAGTCTCCCTCAGCTCCTACAATGAGCAGTTCTTC. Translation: CASSLVSLSSYNEQFF.

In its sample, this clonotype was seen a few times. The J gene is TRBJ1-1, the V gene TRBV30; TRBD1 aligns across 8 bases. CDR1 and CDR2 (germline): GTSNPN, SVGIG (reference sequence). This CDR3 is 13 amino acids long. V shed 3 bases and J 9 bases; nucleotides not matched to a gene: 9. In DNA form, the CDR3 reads TGTGCCTGGAGAGCACAGGGGGGAACAAAAGCTTTCTTT. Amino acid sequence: CAWRAQGGTKAFF.

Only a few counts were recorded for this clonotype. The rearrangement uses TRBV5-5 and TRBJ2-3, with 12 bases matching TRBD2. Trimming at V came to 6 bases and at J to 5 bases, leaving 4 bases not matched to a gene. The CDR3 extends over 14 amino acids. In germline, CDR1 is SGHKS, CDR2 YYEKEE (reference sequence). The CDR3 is CASTETSGGDTQYF. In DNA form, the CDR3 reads TGTGCCAGCACCGAGACTAGCGGGGGAGATACGCAGTATTTT.

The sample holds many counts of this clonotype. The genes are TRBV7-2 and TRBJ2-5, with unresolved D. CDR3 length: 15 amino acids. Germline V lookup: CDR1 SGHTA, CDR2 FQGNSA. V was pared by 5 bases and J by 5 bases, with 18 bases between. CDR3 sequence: CASSPGGPLRETQYF. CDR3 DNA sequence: TGTGCCAGCAGCCCCGGTGGGCCGCTGCGGGAGACCCAGTACTTC.

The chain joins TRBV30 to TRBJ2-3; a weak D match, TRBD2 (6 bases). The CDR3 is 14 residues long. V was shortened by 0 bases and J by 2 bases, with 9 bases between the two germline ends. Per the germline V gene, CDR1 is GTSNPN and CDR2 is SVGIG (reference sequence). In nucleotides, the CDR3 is TGTGCCTGGAGTGTGGGGACTGTCACAGATACGCAGTATTTT. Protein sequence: CAWSVGTVTDTQYF.

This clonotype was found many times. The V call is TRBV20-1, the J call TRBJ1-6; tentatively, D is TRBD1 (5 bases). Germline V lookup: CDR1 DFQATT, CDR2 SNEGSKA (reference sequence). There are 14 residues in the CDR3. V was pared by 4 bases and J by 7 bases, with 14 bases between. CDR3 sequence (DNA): TGCAGTGCTACTGACAGCCGAGGGAATTCACCCCTCCACTTT. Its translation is CSATDSRGNSPLHF.

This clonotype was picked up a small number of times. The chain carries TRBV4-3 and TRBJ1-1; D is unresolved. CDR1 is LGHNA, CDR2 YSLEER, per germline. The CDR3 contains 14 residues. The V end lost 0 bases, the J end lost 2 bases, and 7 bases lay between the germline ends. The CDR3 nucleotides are TGCGCCAGCAGCCAAGAGGGCGGCAACACTGAAGCTTTCTTT. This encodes CASSQEGGNTEAFF.

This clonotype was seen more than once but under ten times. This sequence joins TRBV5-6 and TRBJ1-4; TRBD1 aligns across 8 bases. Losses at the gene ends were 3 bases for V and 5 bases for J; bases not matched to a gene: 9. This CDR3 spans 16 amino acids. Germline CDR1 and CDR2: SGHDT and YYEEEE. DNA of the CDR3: TGTGCCAGCAGCTCCTCCCCGGACAGGGACAATGAAAAACTGTTTTTT. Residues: CASSSSPDRDNEKLFF.

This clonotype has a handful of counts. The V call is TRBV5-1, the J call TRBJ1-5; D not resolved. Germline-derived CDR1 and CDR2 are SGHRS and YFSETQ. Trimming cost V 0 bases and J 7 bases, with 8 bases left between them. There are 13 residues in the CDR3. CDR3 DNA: TGCGCCAGCAGCTTGGGTCCTGGCCAGCCCCAGCATTTT. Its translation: CASSLGPGQPQHF. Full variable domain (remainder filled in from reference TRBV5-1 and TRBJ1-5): KAGVTQTPRYLIKTRGQQVTLSCSPISGHRSVSWYQQTPGQGLQFLFEYFSETQRNKGNFPGRFSGRQFSNSRSEMNVSTLELGDSALYLCASSLGPGQPQHFGDGTRLSIL.

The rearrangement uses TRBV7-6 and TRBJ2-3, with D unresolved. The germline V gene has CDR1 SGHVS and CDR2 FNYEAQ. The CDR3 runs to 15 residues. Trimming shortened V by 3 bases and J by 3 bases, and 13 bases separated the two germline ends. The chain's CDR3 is CASSLEGQSTDTQYF. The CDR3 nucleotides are TGTGCCAGCAGCTTGGAAGGGCAGTCTACAGATACGCAGTATTTT. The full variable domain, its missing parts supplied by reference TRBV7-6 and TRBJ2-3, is GAGVSQSPRYKVTKRGQDVALRCDPISGHVSLYWYRQALGQGPEFLTYFNYEAQQDKSGLPNDRFSAERPEGSISTLTIQRTEQRDSAMYRCASSLEGQSTDTQYFGPGTRLTVL.